This T cell receptor beta chain was observed in a study of cytomegalovirus exposure and HLA in healthy donors. For this clone: Its antigen is currently unknown.

Points from the study as a whole: HLA allele associations emerged for about 18,000 TCR beta sequences in a later analysis, at 0.05 false discovery rate.

PCR was performed using 60 Vbeta and 13 Jbeta primers. The table came from immunoSEQ multiplex PCR; TCRdb's copy has only in-frame clones and leaves some out. The sample consists of roughly 190,000 clones, more than 65% of them appearing once. The sample taken for sequencing was PBMCs. This sequence originates from a man aged 45-60 years in good health and CMV-seronegative.

The CDR3, as DNA: TGTGCTAGTGGTTTGGCAACAGGGACGGGAGAGACCCAGTACTTC. Translation gives CASGLATGTGETQYF. The chain combines TRBV12-5 with TRBJ2-5; possibly TRBD1 for D (6 bases). Trimming cost V 1 base and J 4 bases, with 13 bases left between them. CDR1 is LGHNT and CDR2 is FRNRAP in the germline V gene. This CDR3 comprises 15 residues.